The rows below give T cell receptor delta chains drawn from one sample of a study of γδ T cells in repeated Plasmodium falciparum infection. TCRdb ran CATT on the multiplex PCR reads. This sample has around 57,000 delta-chain clones, with over 1.5% found just once. Sequenced: gamma-delta T cells from blood. The receptors shown here come from a pool of human donors (malaria-infected and uninfected, not separated). Both conserved end residues are part of each CDR3. Fields, in order: clone size, J gene, D gene, V gene, CDR3 protein, CDR3 DNA. The D gene is left open where the match is weak. Sizes are listed as once, few or many counts, or a class when the clone is expanded.

many | TRDJ1 | . | TRDV1 | CALGELGPKGLGDKLIF | TGTGCTCTTGGGGAACTGGGTCCTAAGGGCTTAGGTGATAAACTAATCTTT
many | TRDJ1 | . | TRAV23/DV6 | CAASMGSPRKLDKLIF | TGTGCAGCAAGCATGGGGTCCCCCCGAAAACTAGATAAACTCATCTTT
medium-sized | TRDJ1 | . | TRDV2 | CACDTVGARGDKLIF | TGTGCCTGTGACACCGTTGGCGCAAGAGGAGATAAACTCATCTTT
many | TRDJ1 | . | TRDV1 | CALEELLISQAGKLIF | TGTGCTCTTGAGGAACTGCTGATTTCCCAAGCGGGGAAACTCATCTTT
medium-sized | TRDJ1 | TRDD3 | TRDV1 | CALIITHGYLLGDTDKLIF | TGTGCTCTTATCATTACCCATGGTTATTTACTGGGGGATACCGATAAACTCATCTTT
many | TRDJ1 | TRDD3 | TRDV3 | CAFKKVLGPQGDKYPRYTDKLIF | TGTGCCTTTAAGAAGGTGTTGGGCCCCCAGGGGGATAAATATCCTAGGTACACCGATAAACTCATCTTT
many | TRDJ1 | . | TRDV1 | CALGDPLTPFRHPCTWKQLIF | TGTGCTCTTGGGGATCCGCTTACCCCATTCCGCCACCCTTGTACCTGGAAACAACTCATCTTT
many | TRDJ1 | TRDD3 | TRDV1 | CALGEIGRQDTFHFLYRRIWGITLLDKLIF | TGTGCTCTTGGGGAGATTGGCCGTCAAGATACCTTTCATTTCCTGTACCGGAGGATTTGGGGGATAACGTTACTCGATAAACTCATCTTT
many | TRDJ4 | . | TRDV1 | CALGPAGGRPTLIF | TGTGCTCTTGGACCCGCCGGGGGGAGGCCGACCCTGATCTTT
many | TRDJ1 | TRDD3 | TRDV1 | CALGELAMYWGISDKLIF | TGTGCTCTTGGGGAACTCGCTATGTACTGGGGGATAAGCGATAAACTCATCTTT
few | TRDJ1 | TRDD3 | TRDV1 | CALGEGAPFTRGYWLGDKLIF | TGTGCTCTTGGGGAAGGGGCCCCCTTTACTCGGGGATACTGGCTTGGGGATAAACTCATCTTT
medium-sized | TRDJ1 | . | TRDV1 | CALGKGSYGRVRLGYTDKLIF | TGTGCTCTTGGGAAAGGCTCCTACGGGAGAGTACGATTAGGGTACACCGATAAACTCATCTTT
many | TRDJ1 | TRDD3 | TRDV1 | CALGELLSNYQGWGIPPKLIF | TGTGCTCTTGGGGAACTCCTCTCCAACTACCAGGGCTGGGGGATACCGCCCAAACTCATCTTT
medium-sized | TRDJ1 | TRDD3 | TRDV3 | CAFGSHWGTYTDKLIF | TGTGCCTTCGGTTCCCACTGGGGGACGTACACCGATAAACTCATCTTT
many | TRDJ1 | TRDD3 | TRDV1 | CALGGATDHGGYADSEYTDKLIF | TGTGCTCTTGGGGGGGCCACCGACCATGGGGGATACGCTGATTCCGAGTACACCGATAAACTCATCTTT
many | TRDJ3 | . | TRDV1 | CALGECSYAYWGSLGSWDTRQMFF | TGTGCTCTTGGGGAATGTTCCTACGCCTACTGGGGATCCCTCGGCTCCTGGGACACCCGACAGATGTTTTTC